This T cell receptor beta chain stems from a study of cytomegalovirus exposure and HLA in healthy donors. Study results and limitations: A later analysis reportedly identified an Asian-associated ancestry cluster as carrying fewer N-insertions than the roughly 700-donor mean. One variant, a missense change in DCLRE1C, was linked in a later analysis to TCR beta V- and J-gene trimming.

For this clone: Antigen specificity is unknown.

PCR primers comprised 60 Vbeta and 13 Jbeta primers. Only in-frame clones appear in the TCRdb table, and some are missing; sequencing was by immunoSEQ multiplex PCR. Among around 130,000 clones listed, 80% were seen once. The CDR3 runs 16 residues. CDR1 is LGHNA and CDR2 is YSLEER in the germline V gene. The V gene lost 1 base and the J gene lost 4 bases, with 13 bases spanning the gap. Sequencing used PBMCs. The gene calls are TRBV4-3 and TRBJ2-2; a weak D match, TRBD2 (6 bases). This receptor was identified in a young man in good health and CMV-seronegative. CDR3: CASSQVPGVVTGELFF. CDR3 bases: TGCGCCAGCAGCCAAGTCCCGGGAGTCGTCACCGGGGAGCTGTTTTTT.